This paragraph covers one T cell receptor beta chain sequence. TCRdb's copy holds only in-frame clones and misses some; the assay was immunoSEQ multiplex PCR. The table records 150,000 to 200,000 clones, over 85% of them present only once. The CDR3 has 15 amino acids. After removal of 7 bases from V and 5 bases from J, the junction contained 12 bases not matched to a gene. CDR1 and CDR2 (germline): SEHNR, FQNEAQ (reference sequence). This sample was included in a study of control samples from healthy donors and cancer patients. The sequencing sample was made of blood. This TCR was recovered from a man younger than 40 in good health. The gene calls are TRBV7-9 and TRBJ2-3, with 7 bases fitting TRBD2. Here the CDR3 reads CASNLGRAYGDTQYF. CDR3 nucleotides: TGTGCCAGCAACCTAGGGAGGGCGTACGGAGATACGCAGTATTTT.